This passage covers 26 T cell receptor beta chains from one sample sequenced in a study of regulatory T cells in long-lasting Graves disease. For TCR beta, libraries came from iRepertoire HTBI primers and Arm-PCR of CDR3 regions. TCRdb ran MiXCR on the multiplex PCR reads and lists one entry per CDR3 protein. In the table there are 500,000 to 700,000 distinct CDR3 sequences, around 30% of which are singletons. Indicated time point: persistent/refractory GD, antithyroid drugs over 5 years with positive TRAb. From RNA extracted from PBMCs, the TCR library was made. Sequenced material: peripheral blood mononuclear cells (PBMCs), taken when the disease was refractory, from a patient treated with antithyroid drugs. The receptors were gathered from a female donor with Graves disease.

This clonotype turned up a few times. V and J are TRBV12-3 or TRBV12-4 and TRBJ1-1, with 7 bases that match TRBD1. V shed 8 bases, J shed 1 base, and the junction held 10 bases outside the gene matches. The CDR3 is 15 residues long. The CDR3 loop is CASGMMTGRNTEAFF. The CDR3 DNA reads TGTGCCAGCGGAATGATGACAGGGAGGAACACTGAAGCTTTCTTT.

This clonotype was detected a few times. The rearrangement links TRBV6-2 or TRBV6-3 to TRBJ1-2; D gene uncertain. The CDR3 runs 15 residues. Germline V lookup: CDR1 MNHEY, CDR2 SVGEGT. Trimming cost V 1 base and J 4 bases, with 13 bases left between them. CDR3 sequence: CASSYLAVGGYGYTF. The DNA of the CDR3 is TGTGCCAGCAGTTACTTGGCAGTAGGCGGCTATGGCTACACCTTC.

Concerning this clonotype: The germline gene is not matched at one end of the junction; a read error may be the cause. The chain is built from TRBV6-2 or TRBV6-3 and TRBJ1-2; D ambiguous. The length of the CDR3 is 12 residues. Germline V lookup: CDR1 MNHEY, CDR2 SVGEGT. This CDR3 reads CVSSLTGYGYTF. DNA of the CDR3: TGTGTCAGCAGTCTCACTGGGTATGGCTACACCTTC.

The table lists this clonotype with a few counts. The junction does not match germline at one end; this may be a read error. The chain employs TRBV20-1 and TRBJ1-1, with 9 bases fitting TRBD1. CDR3 length equals 15 residues. Germline CDR1 reads DFQATT; CDR2 reads SNEGSKA (reference sequence). CDR3 bases: TGCAGTTCGAGGGCCGGGACAGGGAGGTCCTCTGAAGCTTCCTTT. Translated, it gives CSSRAGTGRSSEASF.

Notes on this clonotype: A single base separates this from a much larger clone, so it may be a read error. The rearrangement uses TRBV28 and TRBJ1-1; 7 bases line up with TRBD1. The CDR3 has 14 residues. V lost 3 bases, J lost 7 bases, and 8 bases stayed unmatched. Germline V lookup: CDR1 MDHEN, CDR2 SYDVKM. CDR3 in amino acids: CASSFPGQVGEAFF. The CDR3 nucleotides are TGTGCCAGCAGTTTTCCCGGACAGGTCGGTGAAGCTTTCTTT. Looking up the rest from reference TRBV28 and TRBJ1-1 gives the full variable domain: DVKVTQSSRYLVKRTGEKVFLECVQDMDHENMFWYRQDPGLGLRLIYFSYDVKMKEKGDIPEGYSVSREKKERFSLILESASTNQTSMYLCASSFPGQVGEAFFGQGTRLTVV.

A few counts support this clonotype. The rearrangement joins TRBV29-1 to TRBJ2-2; TRBD1 matches 8 bases. Germline loops: CDR1 SQVTM, CDR2 ANQGSEA. The CDR3 covers 14 residues. With V trimmed by 6 bases and J by 6 bases, 9 bases remained unmatched. The CDR3 sequence: CSVGTGFIAGELFF. The CDR3 DNA sequence: TGCAGCGTCGGGACAGGATTTATCGCCGGGGAGCTGTTTTTT.

This rearrangement joins TRBV6-1 to TRBJ1-4; D is perhaps TRBD1 (6 bases). Germline V gene sequence: CDR1 MNHNS, CDR2 SASEGT. V shed 2 bases and J shed 5 bases, with 18 bases lying between them. CDR3 length equals 17 residues. For the CDR3, the DNA is TGTGCCAGCAGTGAATCTACAGGGCGTCTCCCCAATGAAAAACTGTTTTTT. As protein: CASSESTGRLPNEKLFF.

CDR3 in DNA: TGCGCCAGCAGCCTGATCAGGGGTACTGGGGCCAACGTCCTGACTTTC. Protein: CASSLIRGTGANVLTF. The V gene is TRBV5-1, the J gene TRBJ2-6, with D possibly TRBD1 on 6 matching bases. The V gene lost 4 bases and the J gene lost 2 bases, with 13 bases spanning the gap. The CDR3 loop spans 16 amino acids. The germline V gene has CDR1 SGHRS and CDR2 YFSETQ. The full variable domain, with the rest looked up from reference TRBV5-1 and TRBJ2-6, is KAGVTQTPRYLIKTRGQQVTLSCSPISGHRSVSWYQQTPGQGLQFLFEYFSETQRNKGNFPGRFSGRQFSNSRSEMNVSTLELGDSALYLCASSLIRGTGANVLTFGAGSRLTVL.

The genes are TRBV3-1 and TRBJ2-5; 13 nucleotides agree with TRBD2. V lost 9 bases to trimming and J lost 3 bases; unmatched junction nucleotides: 10. Per the germline V gene, CDR1 is LGHDT and CDR2 is YNNKEL (reference sequence). CDR3 size: 16 residues. The CDR3 DNA sequence: TGTGCCAGTCTGCCGGGACTAGCGGGATCTGAAGAGACCCAGTACTTC. Translating gives CASLPGLAGSEETQYF.

The rearrangement joins TRBV10-3 to TRBJ2-7; D is unclear. The V and J ends lost 6 bases and 1 base respectively, with 10 bases between them. The CDR3 loop spans 13 amino acids. Looked up from germline, CDR1 is ENHRY and CDR2 is SYGVKD. CDR3 amino acids: CAIRPASSYEQYF. For the CDR3, the DNA is TGTGCCATCAGGCCGGCCAGTTCCTACGAGCAGTACTTC.

This clonotype has only one observation. V gene TRBV3-1 combines with J gene TRBJ1-1; 7 bases match TRBD1. The junction had 5 bases not matched to a gene; V was cut back by 3 bases and J by 1 base. This CDR3 spans 15 amino acids. Germline CDR1 reads LGHDT; CDR2 reads YNNKEL (reference sequence). This CDR3 reads CASSHRQGKNTEAFF. The CDR3 DNA reads TGTGCCAGCAGCCACCGACAGGGAAAGAACACTGAAGCTTTCTTT.

This clonotype was detected only a few times. The CDR3 DNA is TGTGCCAGCACCCTACGCCCCGGGCAGAGCAATCAGCCCCAGCATTTT. It is translated as CASTLRPGQSNQPQHF. The rearrangement links TRBV6-1 to TRBJ1-5; D is undetermined. V was cut by 7 bases and J by 1 base, with 17 bases left in between. The CDR3 sequence is 16 residues long. Looked up from germline, CDR1 is MNHNS and CDR2 is SASEGT.

In nucleotides, the CDR3 is TGTGCCAGCTCACCACCGTCCATCTTTTATGGCTACACCTTC. Translated: CASSPPSIFYGYTF. This chain links TRBV18 with TRBJ1-2; D is uncertain. CDR1 is KGHSH and CDR2 is LQKENI in the germline V gene. V was trimmed by 0 bases and J by 5 bases, leaving 10 bases between them. The CDR3 length is 14 residues.

The chain uses TRBV5-6 and TRBJ1-2, with no clear D. Trimming shortened V by 4 bases and J by 5 bases, and 15 bases separated the two germline ends. In germline, CDR1 is SGHDT, CDR2 YYEEEE. This CDR3 region has 14 residues. CDR3 nucleotide sequence: TGTGCCAGCAGCCCATGGCGTACCAGTTATGGCTACACCTTC. Its translation: CASSPWRTSYGYTF.

There are a few counts of this clonotype. The chain employs TRBV12-3 or TRBV12-4 and TRBJ1-5; D call uncertain. With 1 base removed from V and 7 bases from J, the gap between germline ends came to 8 bases. This CDR3 spans 13 amino acids. In DNA, the CDR3 is TGTGCCAGCAGTTTAGGGTTTCAGCAGCCCCAGCATTTT. This encodes CASSLGFQQPQHF.

This clonotype was observed at least ten times. The J gene is TRBJ1-2, the V gene TRBV2; D unclear. The germline CDR1 and CDR2 sequences are SNHLY and FYNNEI. The length of the CDR3 is 13 residues. V was clipped by 0 bases and J by 8 bases, with 10 bases between them. The CDR3: CASSEAAFSGYTF. CDR3 in DNA: TGTGCCAGCAGTGAAGCGGCATTCTCAGGCTACACCTTC.

This clonotype was counted a few times. V usage is TRBV30 and J usage is TRBJ1-2, with D unresolved. The V end was cut by 4 bases, the J end by 0 bases, with 6 bases between. The CDR3 has 12 amino acids. CDR1 GTSNPN and CDR2 SVGIG come from the germline V gene (reference sequence). In DNA form, the CDR3 reads TGTGCCTGGAATTTGGCTAACTATGGCTACACCTTC. Translated, it gives CAWNLANYGYTF.

This clonotype has just one count. The chain employs TRBV19 and TRBJ1-3, with 8 bases aligning to TRBD1. J lost 4 bases, V lost 4 bases, and 9 bases had no gene match. The CDR3 runs to 16 residues. Germline CDR1 is LNHDA and CDR2 is SQIVND (reference sequence). The CDR3 spells CASSKYGQGVGNTIYF. The CDR3 DNA follows: TGTGCCAGTAGTAAATATGGACAGGGTGTCGGAAACACCATATATTTT.

The sample holds a few counts of this clonotype. The V gene is TRBV6-1, the J gene TRBJ2-6; possible D gene TRBD1, 5 bases. This CDR3 is 15 amino acids long. The germline V and J ends were trimmed by 5 bases and 2 bases, with 10 bases remaining between them. CDR1 and CDR2 (germline): MNHNS, SASEGT. The CDR3 nucleotides are TGTGCCAGCAGTAGGGGTGGGACTGGGGCCAACGTCCTGACTTTC. It is translated as CASSRGGTGANVLTF.

This clonotype was counted at least ten times. The V and J genes are TRBV2 and TRBJ2-2, with D hard to call. Germline values: CDR1 SNHLY, CDR2 FYNNEI. CDR3 length equals 13 residues. V was trimmed by 6 bases and J by 7 bases, leaving 12 bases between them. CDR3 in amino acids: CASRKRDGGELFF. The CDR3 DNA reads TGTGCCAGCAGAAAGCGAGATGGCGGGGAGCTGTTTTTT.

Only a few counts were recorded for this clonotype. This sequence joins TRBV20-1 and TRBJ2-5; 7 bases are shared with TRBD1. The germline V gene has CDR1 DFQATT and CDR2 SNEGSKA (reference sequence). The CDR3 runs 16 residues. After removal of 3 bases from V and 5 bases from J, the junction contained 15 bases not matched to a gene. CDR3 DNA sequence: TGCAGTGCTAGTGGTTTTAGACAGGGTGGTTGGGAGACCCAGTACTTC. This codes for CSASGFRQGGWETQYF.

J is TRBJ1-2 and V is TRBV19; a weak D match, TRBD1 (5 bases). The CDR3 is made up of 14 amino acids. V lost 5 bases and J lost 1, with 11 bases in between. CDR1 is LNHDA and CDR2 is SQIVND in the germline V gene (reference sequence). CDR3 loop: CASSEGLRNYGYTF. The CDR3 nucleotides read TGTGCCAGTAGTGAGGGACTCCGTAACTATGGCTACACCTTC.

The V gene is TRBV15, the J gene TRBJ1-5; D not resolved. This CDR3 region has 13 residues. The germline V gene encodes CDR1 LNHNV and CDR2 YYDKDF (reference sequence). V shed 4 bases and J shed 3 bases, with 7 bases lying between them. CDR3 loop: CATSMGYNQPQHF. CDR3 coding DNA: TGTGCCACCAGCATGGGTTACAATCAGCCCCAGCATTTT.

This sequence joins TRBV2 and TRBJ2-2; 14 nucleotides line up with TRBD2. The V and J ends lost 10 bases and 2 bases, in that order; junction bases with no gene match: 6. CDR3 length equals 16 residues. Germline CDR1 reads SNHLY; CDR2 reads FYNNEI. The CDR3 region is CANAGLAGENTGELFF. The CDR3 nucleotides are TGTGCCAACGCGGGACTAGCGGGAGAAAACACCGGGGAGCTGTTTTTT.

This clonotype was detected a few times. The rearrangement joins TRBV12-3 or TRBV12-4 to TRBJ1-3, with D possibly being TRBD1 (5 bases). This CDR3 is built from 14 residues. V lost 5 bases, J lost 4 bases, and 12 bases lay in between. The CDR3 DNA sequence: TGTGCCAGCAGTCTGGCAGGGAGAGGAAACACCATATATTTT. Protein sequence: CASSLAGRGNTIYF.

V gene TRBV29-1 combines with J gene TRBJ1-1; 8 nucleotides line up with TRBD1. This CDR3 has 14 residues. With 6 bases clipped from V and 1 base from J, the junction kept 7 bases outside the gene matches. Germline assignment: CDR1 SQVTM and CDR2 ANQGSEA. As DNA, the CDR3 is TGCAGCGTGGGACGCGACAGGGGGAACACTGAAGCTTTCTTT. This sequence encodes CSVGRDRGNTEAFF. Full variable domain (rest looked up from reference TRBV29-1 and TRBJ1-1): SAVISQKPSRDICQRGTSLTIQCQVDSQVTMMFWYRQQPGQSLTLIATANQGSEATYESGFVIDKFPISRPNLTFSTLTVSNMSPEDSSIYLCSVGRDRGNTEAFFGQGTRLTVV.